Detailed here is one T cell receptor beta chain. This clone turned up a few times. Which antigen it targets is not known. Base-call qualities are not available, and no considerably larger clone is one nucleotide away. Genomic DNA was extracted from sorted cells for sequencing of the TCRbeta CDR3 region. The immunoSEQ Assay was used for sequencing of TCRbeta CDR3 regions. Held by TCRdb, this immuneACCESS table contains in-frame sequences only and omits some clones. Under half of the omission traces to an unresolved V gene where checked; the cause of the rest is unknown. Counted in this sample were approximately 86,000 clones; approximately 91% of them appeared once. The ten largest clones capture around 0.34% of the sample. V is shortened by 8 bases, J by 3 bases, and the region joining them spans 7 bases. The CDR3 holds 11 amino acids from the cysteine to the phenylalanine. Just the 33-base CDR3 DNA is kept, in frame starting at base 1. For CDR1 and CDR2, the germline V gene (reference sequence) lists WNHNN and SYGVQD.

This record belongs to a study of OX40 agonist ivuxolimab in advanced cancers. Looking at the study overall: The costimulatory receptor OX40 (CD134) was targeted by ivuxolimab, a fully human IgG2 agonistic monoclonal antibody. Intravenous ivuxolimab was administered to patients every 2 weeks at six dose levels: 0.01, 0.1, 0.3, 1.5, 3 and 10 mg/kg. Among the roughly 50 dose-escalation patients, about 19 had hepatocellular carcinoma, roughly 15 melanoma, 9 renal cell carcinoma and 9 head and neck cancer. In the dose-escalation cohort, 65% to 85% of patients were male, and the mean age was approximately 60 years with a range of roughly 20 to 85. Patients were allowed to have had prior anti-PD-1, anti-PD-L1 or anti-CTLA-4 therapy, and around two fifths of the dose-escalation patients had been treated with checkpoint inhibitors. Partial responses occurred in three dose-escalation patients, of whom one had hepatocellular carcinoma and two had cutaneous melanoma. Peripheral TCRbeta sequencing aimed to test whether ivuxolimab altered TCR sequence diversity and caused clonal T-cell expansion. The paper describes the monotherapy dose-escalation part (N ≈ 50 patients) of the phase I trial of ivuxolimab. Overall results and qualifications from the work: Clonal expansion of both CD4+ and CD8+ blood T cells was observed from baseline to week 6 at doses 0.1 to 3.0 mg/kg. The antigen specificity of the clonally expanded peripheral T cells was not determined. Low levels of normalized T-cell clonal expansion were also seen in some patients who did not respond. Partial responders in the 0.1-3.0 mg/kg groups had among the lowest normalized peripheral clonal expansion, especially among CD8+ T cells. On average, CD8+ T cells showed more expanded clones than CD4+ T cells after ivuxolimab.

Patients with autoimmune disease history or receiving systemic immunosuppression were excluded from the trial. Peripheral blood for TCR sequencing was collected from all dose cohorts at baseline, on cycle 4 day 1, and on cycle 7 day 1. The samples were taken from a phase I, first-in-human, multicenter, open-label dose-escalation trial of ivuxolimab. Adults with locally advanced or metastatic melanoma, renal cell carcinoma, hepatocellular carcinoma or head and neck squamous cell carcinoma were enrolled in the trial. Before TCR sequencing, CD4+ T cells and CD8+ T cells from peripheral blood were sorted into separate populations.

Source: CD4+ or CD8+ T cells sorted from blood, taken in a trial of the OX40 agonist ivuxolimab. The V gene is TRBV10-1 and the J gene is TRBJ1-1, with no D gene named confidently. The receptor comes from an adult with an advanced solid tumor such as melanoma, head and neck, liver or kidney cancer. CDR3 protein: CASGLDTEAFF. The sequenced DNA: TGCGCCAGCGGGCTGGACACTGAAGCTTTCTTT.